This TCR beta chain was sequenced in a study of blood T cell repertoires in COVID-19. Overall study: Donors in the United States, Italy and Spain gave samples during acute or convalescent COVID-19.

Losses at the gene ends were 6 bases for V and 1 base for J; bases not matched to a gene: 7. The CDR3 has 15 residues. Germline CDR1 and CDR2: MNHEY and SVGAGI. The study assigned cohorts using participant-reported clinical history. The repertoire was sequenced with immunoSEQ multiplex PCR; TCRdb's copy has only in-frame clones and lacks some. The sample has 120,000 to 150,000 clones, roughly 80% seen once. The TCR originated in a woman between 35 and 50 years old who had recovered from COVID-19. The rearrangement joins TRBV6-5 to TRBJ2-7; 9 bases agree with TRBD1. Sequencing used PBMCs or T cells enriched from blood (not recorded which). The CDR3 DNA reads TGTGCCAGCAGCCAAGCCGGGACAGGGTCCTACGAGCAGTACTTC. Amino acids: CASSQAGTGSYEQYF.